This TCR beta chain was captured in a study of T cell repertoires in cytomegalovirus infection. General study results and limits: CMV carriers having the relevant HLA were flagged by cumulative public TCR beta family frequency.

TCRdb ran MiXCR on the reads and lists one entry per CDR3 protein. The sample has about 740,000 distinct CDR3 sequences; roughly a third are singletons. Of note for this clonotype: The antigen remains unidentified.

Germline V gives CDR1 LNHDA, CDR2 SQIVND (reference sequence). This CDR3 is built from 15 residues. J was trimmed by 2 bases and V by 5 bases; bases with no gene match: 8. The specimen was PBMCs. The chain combines TRBV19 with TRBJ2-7, with 8 nucleotides matching TRBD2. This receptor was identified in a human donor in good health (CMV status not recorded). Some clones in this sample may be carry-over from other donors' samples. DNA for the CDR3: TGTGCCAGTAGTTCCAGCGGGAGTTCCCCCTACGAGCAGTACTTC. Amino acid sequence: CASSSSGSSPYEQYF.